The 10 T cell receptor beta chains below all came from one sample that was sequenced in a study of CD8+ T cells in alopecia areata. RNA was isolated and reverse transcribed to cDNA, the sequencing template. Clones were read by immunoSEQ multiplex PCR, and TCRdb kept only the in-frame ones, dropping some. The sample comprises 25,000 or so clones, 50% to 55% of which are singletons, and roughly 31% rests with the top ten. The sequencing sample was made of NKG2D-high CD8+ T cells sorted from blood. Source of these receptors: a human donor with alopecia areata.

J is TRBJ1-2 and V is TRBV6-6; D ambiguous. Trimming pared 0 bases from V and 5 bases from J, leaving 10 bases between. Germline CDR1 MNHNY, CDR2 SVGAGI (reference sequence). The CDR3 covers 14 residues. The CDR3 sequence is CASSYSEAVYGYTF. The CDR3 DNA follows: TGTGCCAGCAGTTACTCGGAGGCAGTGTATGGCTACACCTTC.

CDR3 DNA sequence: TGTGCCAGCAGCGGAGATAGCGGGATGAATTGGTTTTGGTACAATGAGCAGTTCTTC. The encoded protein is CASSGDSGMNWFWYNEQFF. The chain carries TRBV28 and TRBJ2-1, with TRBD2 matching 8 bases. Germline lookup yields CDR1 MDHEN and CDR2 SYDVKM. The V segment lost 6 bases and the J segment 4 bases; nucleotides outside the gene matches: 20. CDR3 length equals 19 residues.

The genes are TRBV27 and TRBJ2-7; 9 bases line up with TRBD2. Germline V gene lookup returns CDR1 MNHEY and CDR2 SMNVEV (reference sequence). The J segment lost 2 bases and the V segment lost 5 bases, leaving 4 bases of the junction unmatched. The CDR3 has 14 amino acids. CDR3 sequence (DNA): TGTGCCAGCAGTGTAGCGGGAGCCGCCTACGAGCAGTACTTC. This gives the protein CASSVAGAAYEQYF.

The chain recombines TRBV16 with TRBJ1-5; D uncertain. The CDR3 spans 13 residues. The V end was cut by 4 bases, the J end by 5 bases, with 9 bases between. Germline assignment: CDR1 KGHSY and CDR2 FQNENV. For the CDR3, the DNA is TGTGCCAGCAGCCCAACCTCAGATCAGCCCCAGCATTTT. Protein sequence: CASSPTSDQPQHF. Using reference TRBV16 and TRBJ1-5 for the parts outside the CDR3, the full variable domain is GEEVAQTPKHLVRGEGQKAKLYCAPIKGHSYVFWYQQVLKNEFKFLISFQNENVFDETGMPKERFSAKCLPNSPCSLEIQATKLEDSAVYFCASSPTSDQPQHFGDGTRLSIL.

This chain uses TRBV28 with TRBJ2-7; 12 positions match TRBD2. Looked up from germline, CDR1 is MDHEN and CDR2 is SYDVKM. The ends lost 5 bases at V and 7 bases at J; junction bases unmatched: 9. The length of the CDR3 is 15 residues. The DNA of the CDR3 is TGTGCCAGCAGTCTCAGACTAGCGGGAGTGGAAGAGCAGTACTTC. Its translation: CASSLRLAGVEEQYF. Supplemented by reference TRBV28 and TRBJ2-7, the full variable domain reads DVKVTQSSRYLVKRTGEKVFLECVQDMDHENMFWYRQDPGLGLRLIYFSYDVKMKEKGDIPEGYSVSREKKERFSLILESASTNQTSMYLCASSLRLAGVEEQYFGPGTRLTVT.

The CDR3 DNA sequence: TGTGCCAGCACCTGGACAGGGGGCGCTGGGGCCAACGTCCTGACTTTC. Protein sequence: CASTWTGGAGANVLTF. V is TRBV11-2 and J is TRBJ2-6, with TRBD1 matching over 11 bases. J lost 2 bases, V lost 7 bases, and 4 bases had no gene match. The germline gives CDR1 SGHAT, CDR2 FQNNGV. CDR3 length: 16 residues.

V and J are TRBV27 and TRBJ1-5; D is unresolved. Trimming pared 1 base from V and 1 base from J, leaving 8 bases between. CDR3 length: 15 amino acids. From germline, CDR1 is MNHEY and CDR2 SMNVEV (reference sequence). The CDR3 coding sequence is TGTGCCAGCAGTTTATTTGTGGGGAGCAATCAGCCCCAGCATTTT. This sequence encodes CASSLFVGSNQPQHF.

The rearrangement uses TRBV6-1 and TRBJ2-1; TRBD2 agrees at 11 bases. This CDR3 has 15 amino acids. The germline gives CDR1 MNHNS, CDR2 SASEGT. With V trimmed by 6 bases and J by 5 bases, 6 bases remained unmatched. CDR3 amino acids: CASSELAGGDNEQFF. CDR3 bases: TGTGCCAGCAGCGAGCTAGCGGGAGGAGACAATGAGCAGTTCTTC.

This clone occurred once. The gene calls are TRBV27 and TRBJ2-1, with 13 bases matching TRBD2. CDR1 and CDR2 from the germline V gene are MNHEY and SMNVEV (reference sequence). The CDR3 is 18 amino acids. The trim removed 7 bases at V and 9 bases at J, leaving 18 bases unmatched. CDR3 region: CASTSGLAGTSTHSEQFF. DNA of the CDR3: TGTGCCAGCACTTCGGGACTAGCGGGAACCTCCACCCACAGTGAGCAGTTCTTC.

V is TRBV28 and J is TRBJ1-1, with D possibly being TRBD1 (5 bases). Germline-derived CDR1 and CDR2 are MDHEN and SYDVKM. V gave up 8 bases and J gave up 5 bases, with 12 bases separating them. The CDR3 totals 12 residues. DNA of the CDR3: TGTGCCAGCCTCAGGGAGGGGACTGAAGCTTTCTTT. Amino acid sequence: CASLREGTEAFF.